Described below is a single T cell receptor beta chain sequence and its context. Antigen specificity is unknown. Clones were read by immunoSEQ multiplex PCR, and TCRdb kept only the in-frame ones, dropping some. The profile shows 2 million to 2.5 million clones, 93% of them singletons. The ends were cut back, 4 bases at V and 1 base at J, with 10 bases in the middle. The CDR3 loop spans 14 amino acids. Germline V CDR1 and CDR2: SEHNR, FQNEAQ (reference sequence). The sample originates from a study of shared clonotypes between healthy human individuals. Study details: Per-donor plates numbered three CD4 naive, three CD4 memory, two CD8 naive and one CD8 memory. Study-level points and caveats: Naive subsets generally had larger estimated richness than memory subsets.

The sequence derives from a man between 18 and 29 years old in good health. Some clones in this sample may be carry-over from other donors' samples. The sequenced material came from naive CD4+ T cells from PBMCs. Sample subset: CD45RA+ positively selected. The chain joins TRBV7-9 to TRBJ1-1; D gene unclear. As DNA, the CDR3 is TGTGCCAGCAGCTCGAGCGCGAGGAACACTGAAGCTTTCTTT. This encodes CASSSSARNTEAFF.